Given below is one T cell receptor (beta chain) in context. Its antigen remains unidentified. Base qualities are not provided; no much larger clone lies one nucleotide away. High-throughput TCR beta sequencing profiled peripheral blood CD8+ and CD4+ T cells from healthy donors, Susac syndrome patients and multiple sclerosis patients. Healthy donors were age- and sex-matched controls. Bulk CD8+ and CD4+ T cells were purified magnetically by negative isolation, whereas CD8+ TEMRA cells were enriched by FACS. Blood was collected in EDTA tubes and processed within 24 hours, with PBMCs isolated through density gradient centrifugation. PBMCs destined for TCR sequencing were cryopreserved in liquid nitrogen and later thawed in a 37 °C water bath. The sorted or isolated CD4+, CD8+ and CD8+ TEMRA cells had a purity of 90% or higher. RNA was extracted using the RNeasy kit, and roughly 0.45 to 1 ug of the RNA was reverse transcribed with random hexamers. The immunoSEQ multiplex PCR assay, covering 54 Vbeta and 13 Jbeta segments, was used to amplify TCR beta CDR3 regions. Bias from PCR amplification was corrected by using a synthetic template baseline for primer optimization and for computational correction. In the original analysis: Reads were annotated to V, D and J genes per IMGT and analyzed with immunoSEQ Analyzer, keeping only productive sequences. Clonality was computed as one minus Shannon entropy normalized by log2 of the number of productive unique sequences. For each patient and control, public and private clones were evaluated within the 100 most prevalent clones. Clones were defined as Susac-specific when absent from the healthy and MS cohorts, from about a thousand published viral clones and from other ImmuneACCESS disease sequences. The public reads were reanalyzed by TCRdb: fastp trimming at Q25, MiXCR alignment, in-frame beta chains only. Rows matching on CDR3 protein sequence are summarized as one entry with the most common DNA and genes. The V and J calls, along with clone size, are taken from TCRdb and not from the paper's own processing. This sample comprises 150,000 to 200,000 distinct CDR3 sequences, around 93% of them detected only once. Around 0.13% of the sample goes to the ten largest clones.

The sample comes from a study of CD8 T cells in Susac syndrome (dated by TCRdb to about 2019). In the study overall: Repertoire sequencing was used to test whether CD8+ T cell activation and differentiation in Susac syndrome was antigen driven. General conclusions and limits of the study: The number of individuals in the TCR sequencing and HLA analysis was recognized as being relatively small.

Material: CD4+ T cells from PBMCs. This TCR derives from a human donor in good health.

CDR3 region: CASSETLAGHWTEAFF. The DNA sequence follows: TGTGCCAGCAGTGAAACTTTGGCAGGGCATTGGACTGAAGCTTTCTTT. In this chain, TRBV6-1 is recombined with TRBJ1-1, and possibly TRBD1, on 5 matching bases. From the cysteine up to the phenylalanine, the CDR3 has a length of 16 residues. The kept DNA is CDR3 alone, 48 bases in frame from the first base. CDR1 and CDR2 are read off the germline V gene as MNHNS and SASEGT. V and J are truncated by 2 bases and 5 bases respectively, leaving an intervening sequence of 18 bases.